This T cell receptor beta chain was documented in a study of blood T cell repertoires in COVID-19. The overall study: Samples taken during acute and convalescent COVID-19 were collected in the United States, Italy and Spain. The cDNA or gDNA used as material had been derived from T cells, B-cell-depleted T cells, or PBMCs.

Authors' analysis steps: Reference gene primer amplification yielded estimated nucleated cell counts. Some clones are missing from TCRdb's copy, which holds only in-frame ones; the method was immunoSEQ multiplex PCR. V, J and clone size are those of that table, while D and trimming were read from the DNA. This table holds roughly 86,000 clones, around 87% found once. The V end lost 6 bases, the J end lost 0 bases, and 5 bases lay between the germline ends. Germline V gene data show CDR1 as MNHEY and CDR2 as SVGAGI. The CDR3 is made up of 12 amino acids. What was sequenced was peripheral blood. The sequence derives from a man in his forties with acute or convalescent COVID-19. The V and J genes are TRBV6-5 and TRBJ1-1; no reliable D call. CDR3 amino acids: CASRTVNTEAFF. DNA for the CDR3: TGTGCCAGCAGAACAGTGAACACTGAAGCTTTCTTT.